The next 29 T cell receptor beta chains were all read from a single sample in a study of blood T cells in healthy people across ages. Sample-barcoded 5' priming and a J-beta primer mix drove a second PCR of about 6 to 12 cycles. Each CDR3 protein is one row after TCRdb ran MiXCR on the 5' RACE reads. The table records over 1,500,000 distinct CDR3 sequences, about two fifths of them present only once. Sample: blood. These TCRs come from a human donor in good health.

This clonotype has ten or more counts. This chain connects TRBV12-3 or TRBV12-4 to TRBJ2-4, with a possible D match to TRBD2 (6 bases). V lost 5 bases and J 7 bases, leaving 9 bases between the germline ends. The length of the CDR3 is 12 residues. In DNA form, the CDR3 reads TGTGCCAGCAGTGGGGACTCTAACATTCAGTACTTC. Its protein is CASSGDSNIQYF.

In this sample, this clonotype turned up a few times. This chain connects TRBV5-5 to TRBJ2-7; D is possibly TRBD1 (5 bases). The germline CDR1 and CDR2 sequences are SGHKS and YYEKEE (reference sequence). The CDR3 has 15 amino acids. Trimming left V 0 bases short and J 3 bases short, with 13 bases between. CDR3: CASSLAPGYVYEQYF. For the CDR3, the DNA is TGTGCCAGCAGCTTGGCCCCAGGGTACGTCTACGAGCAGTACTTC.

The chain employs TRBV12-3 or TRBV12-4 and TRBJ1-6; a possible D gene is TRBD1 (5 bases). The V end was cut by 6 bases, the J end by 5 bases, with 11 bases between. The CDR3 contains 14 residues. The CDR3 sequence: CASSAGTHNSPLHF. The CDR3 DNA reads TGTGCCAGCAGCGCCGGGACCCATAATTCACCCCTCCACTTT.

The sample holds many counts of this clonotype. The chain links TRBV12-3 or TRBV12-4 to TRBJ2-1; D call uncertain. CDR3 size: 12 residues. V was cut by 6 bases and J by 7 bases, with 10 bases left in between. The CDR3 loop is CASRNMGNEQFF. The CDR3 DNA reads TGTGCCAGCAGAAATATGGGAAATGAGCAGTTCTTC.

This chain links TRBV12-3 or TRBV12-4 with TRBJ1-1; D is unclear. V gave up 5 bases and J gave up 5 bases, with 15 bases separating them. The CDR3 runs to 14 residues. The CDR3 DNA follows: TGTGCCAGCAGTCTTCCCCCGGGTCGAACTGAAGCTTTCTTT. Translation: CASSLPPGRTEAFF.

This clonotype came up a few times. V usage is TRBV4-3 and J usage is TRBJ2-2; no firm D call. CDR1 is LGHNA, CDR2 YSLEER, per germline. V lost 2 bases to trimming and J lost 5 bases, with 18 bases between them. The CDR3 length is 17 residues. This CDR3 reads CASSQTPDGPRTGELFF. Here the CDR3 DNA reads TGCGCCAGCAGCCAAACTCCCGACGGGCCGAGAACCGGGGAGCTGTTTTTT.

The CDR3 spells CASSSTGGSYGYTF. DNA of the CDR3: TGTGCCAGCAGCTCGACAGGGGGAAGTTACGGCTACACCTTC. The genes are TRBV7-2 and TRBJ1-2, with 9 nucleotides matching TRBD1. Germline assignment: CDR1 SGHTA and CDR2 FQGNSA. J was trimmed by 8 bases and V by 4 bases; bases with no gene match: 8. The CDR3 spans 14 residues.

This clonotype was seen only a few times. This chain uses TRBV29-1 with TRBJ2-1, with TRBD1 matching 8 bases. Germline V CDR1 and CDR2: SQVTM, ANQGSEA. The CDR3 loop spans 16 amino acids. V was clipped by 1 base and J by 2 bases; unmatched bases: 7. CDR3 sequence reads: CSVEGGTGGTYNEQFF. In nucleotides, the CDR3 is TGCAGCGTTGAAGGTGGGACAGGCGGGACCTACAATGAGCAGTTCTTC.

V usage is TRBV29-1 and J usage is TRBJ2-2; perhaps TRBD2 as D (6 bases). The germline gives CDR1 SQVTM, CDR2 ANQGSEA. V gave up 4 bases and J gave up 6 bases, with 12 bases separating them. The CDR3 sequence is 13 residues long. CDR3 nucleotides: TGCAGCGTTGTCCCTTCGGGGGCCGGGGAGCTGTTTTTT. It translates to CSVVPSGAGELFF.

About this clonotype itself: It may be a read error: a sequence one base away is much more abundant. The J gene is TRBJ2-5, the V gene TRBV24-1; D unresolved. The CDR3 has 14 residues. In germline, CDR1 is KGHDR, CDR2 SFDVKD. The CDR3 DNA sequence: TGTGCCACCAGGGATTCATCAAAAACGGAGACCCAGTACTTC. Amino acid sequence: CATRDSSKTETQYF.

In this sample, this clonotype turned up many times. The rearrangement uses TRBV12-3 or TRBV12-4 and TRBJ2-5; the D is unclear. The CDR3 spans 12 residues. Trimming removed 5 bases from V and 4 bases from J, with 8 bases in between. The CDR3 nucleotides read TGTGCCAGCAGTCTTAGCCCAGAGACCCAGTACTTC. This codes for CASSLSPETQYF.

The genes are TRBV3-1 and TRBJ2-1, with D unresolved. Per the germline V gene, CDR1 is LGHDT and CDR2 is YNNKEL (reference sequence). The CDR3 runs to 13 residues. The germline V and J ends were trimmed by 0 bases and 8 bases, with 8 bases remaining between them. CDR3 residues: CASSQDPLDEQFF. Here the CDR3 DNA reads TGTGCCAGCAGCCAAGACCCGTTGGATGAGCAGTTCTTC.

In regard to this clonotype: The junction departs from the called germline gene at one end, perhaps through a read error. The rearrangement joins TRBV4-1 to TRBJ1-4, with TRBD1 as a possible D gene (6 bases). This CDR3 has 18 amino acids. Germline assignment: CDR1 MGHRA and CDR2 YSYEKL. CDR3 sequence (DNA): TGCGCCAGCAGCCAGGGGGGAAAACAGGGCTACGGTAATGAAAAGCTGTTTTTT. It yields the protein CASSQGGKQGYGNEKLFF.

This clonotype was seen more than once but under ten times. The V call is TRBV7-2, the J call TRBJ1-4; maybe TRBD1 (6 bases). Germline V gene sequence: CDR1 SGHTA, CDR2 FQGNSA. The length of the CDR3 is 14 residues. Trimming removed 5 bases from V and 3 bases from J, with 10 bases in between. CDR3 in DNA: TGTGCCAGCAGCCGGACAGTAGCTAATGAAAAACTGTTTTTT. Its protein product is CASSRTVANEKLFF.

The chain employs TRBV7-8 and TRBJ1-2; D may be TRBD1 (6 bases). The V gene's germline CDR1 is SGHVS and CDR2 FQNEAQ. The V gene lost 4 bases and the J gene lost 4 bases, with 13 bases spanning the gap. The CDR3 consists of 14 residues. The CDR3 is CASSYYTGSYGYTF. In DNA form, the CDR3 reads TGTGCCAGCAGCTATTATACAGGGAGCTATGGCTACACCTTC.

CDR3 in DNA: TGTGCCAGCAGTGAATCTTTCTCGGGGGGGACCCAGTACTTC. Protein sequence: CASSESFSGGTQYF. This rearrangement joins TRBV6-1 to TRBJ2-5; 7 nucleotides match TRBD2. V was pared by 2 bases and J by 7 bases, with 7 bases of the junction left unmatched. CDR3 length: 14 residues. Per germline, CDR1 MNHNS and CDR2 SASEGT.

J is TRBJ2-3 and V is TRBV4-2, with D possibly being TRBD2 (5 bases). From germline, CDR1 is LGHNA and CDR2 YNFKEQ. V was cut by 4 bases and J by 1 base, with 15 bases left in between. There are 16 residues in the CDR3. The CDR3 nucleotides read TGTGCCAGCAGCCTTACCCGGGGATCCCGCACAGATACGCAGTATTTT. Its translation is CASSLTRGSRTDTQYF.

This chain links TRBV29-1 with TRBJ2-3; D uncertain. V dropped 7 bases and J dropped 3 bases, with 8 bases sitting between them. Germline V gene data show CDR1 as SQVTM and CDR2 as ANQGSEA. This CDR3 spans 11 amino acids. The CDR3 reads CSDAQTDTQYF. In DNA, the CDR3 is TGCAGCGATGCCCAGACAGATACGCAGTATTTT.

This clonotype was recorded a few times. The V call is TRBV12-3 or TRBV12-4, the J call TRBJ2-5; 8 positions match TRBD1. This CDR3 is 14 amino acids long. V lost 7 bases, J lost 5 bases, and 9 bases stayed unmatched. The CDR3 is CASTWDRSRETQYF. Here the CDR3 DNA reads TGTGCCAGCACCTGGGACAGGTCGAGGGAGACCCAGTACTTC.

In this sample, this clonotype turned up a few times. The CDR3 spells CASSQEWTSGGRGQFF. CDR3 in DNA: TGCGCCAGCAGCCAAGAATGGACTAGCGGGGGGCGAGGGCAGTTCTTC. The chain employs TRBV4-3 and TRBJ2-1; 14 bases align to TRBD2. The CDR3 has 16 amino acids. Trimming removed 0 bases from V and 12 bases from J; junction bases left unmatched: 7. Looked up from germline, CDR1 is LGHNA and CDR2 is YSLEER.

CDR3 DNA: TGTGCCAGCAGCTTACGCGGACACGGGAACACTGAAGCTTTCTTT. This gives the protein CASSLRGHGNTEAFF. This rearrangement joins TRBV7-3 to TRBJ1-1; D possibly corresponds to TRBD1 (5 bases). Trimming stripped 2 bases from V and 1 base from J, with 11 bases between. The CDR3 has 15 amino acids. Germline loops: CDR1 SGHTA, CDR2 FQGTGA.

This clonotype has just a few counts. As DNA, the CDR3 is TGTGCCACCCTGTTAGCGGGGGGCAATGAGCAGTTCTTC. Its translation: CATLLAGGNEQFF. The chain employs TRBV10-3 and TRBJ2-1; 10 bases are a match to TRBD2. The germline CDR1 and CDR2 sequences are ENHRY and SYGVKD. This CDR3 comprises 13 residues. V shed 10 bases and J 6 bases; nucleotides not matched to a gene: 6.

This chain connects TRBV4-2 to TRBJ1-2; 8 bases are a match to TRBD1. This CDR3 has 15 amino acids. Germline V gene lookup returns CDR1 LGHNA and CDR2 YNFKEQ. Trimming cost V 5 bases and J 2 bases; bases outside gene matches: 7. For the CDR3, the DNA is TGTGCCAGCAGCGCGGCAGGGGGCTTGAACTATGGCTACACCTTC. Its translation is CASSAAGGLNYGYTF.

The rearrangement links TRBV7-9 to TRBJ1-1; D is perhaps TRBD1 (6 bases). Per germline, CDR1 SEHNR and CDR2 FQNEAQ (reference sequence). Trimming took off 7 bases at V and 4 bases at J, with 16 bases between the two ends. CDR3 length: 14 residues. CDR3 nucleotides: TGTGCCAGCACCGAATCGGGACAAGTCACTGAAGCTTTCTTT. Its translation is CASTESGQVTEAFF.

The chain is built from TRBV4-2 and TRBJ1-4; D ambiguous. CDR1 LGHNA and CDR2 YNFKEQ come from the germline V gene. V lost 1 base to trimming and J lost 4 bases, with 7 bases between them. The CDR3 length is 14 residues. In DNA, the CDR3 is TGTGCCAGCAGCCAAGGGCGCCATAATGAAAAACTGTTTTTT. Protein: CASSQGRHNEKLFF.

This clonotype was counted at least ten times. The CDR3 DNA sequence: TGCAGCGTTGGGATGGTGGAGGCTCTTCTGCAGGTAGAGACCCAGTACTTC. Amino acid sequence: CSVGMVEALLQVETQYF. The V call is TRBV29-1, the J call TRBJ2-5; possibly TRBD2 for D (5 bases). CDR3 length: 17 amino acids. The V and J ends lost 4 bases and 4 bases respectively, with 25 bases between them. Germline values: CDR1 SQVTM, CDR2 ANQGSEA.

The rearrangement uses TRBV5-1 and TRBJ2-7, with D uncertain. With 5 bases removed from V and 3 bases from J, the gap between germline ends came to 12 bases. The length of the CDR3 is 13 residues. CDR1 is SGHRS and CDR2 is YFSETQ in the germline V gene. The CDR3 reads CASRVAESYEQYF. The DNA for the CDR3 is TGCGCCAGCAGGGTGGCGGAGAGCTACGAGCAGTACTTC.

To note about this clonotype: A much larger clone differs from this one at a single base, so this may be a read error. V and J are TRBV12-3 or TRBV12-4 and TRBJ2-7; 8 nucleotides match TRBD1. The trim removed 6 bases at V and 6 bases at J, leaving 7 bases unmatched. The CDR3 loop spans 13 amino acids. The DNA of the CDR3 is TGTGCCAGCAGCTGGGACAGGAGCTGCGAGCAGTACTTC. It encodes CASSWDRSCEQYF.

The rearrangement joins TRBV3-1 to TRBJ2-5; D gene uncertain. This CDR3 comprises 12 residues. Trimming cost V 2 bases and J 2 bases, with 3 bases left between them. Per germline, CDR1 LGHDT and CDR2 YNNKEL (reference sequence). In nucleotides, the CDR3 is TGTGCCAGCAGCCAACAACAAGAGACCCAGTACTTC. Its translation is CASSQQQETQYF.